The 32 T cell receptor beta chains in this list originate from one sample, sequenced in a study of cytomegalovirus exposure and HLA in healthy donors. Amplification used 60 Vbeta primers and 13 Jbeta primers. Profiled with immunoSEQ multiplex PCR; TCRdb holds only in-frame clones, not every one. Of fewer than 45,000 clones listed, approximately 76% were seen once; the top ten hold 7.5% to 8.5%. The specimen was PBMCs. Receptors were obtained from a woman in her twenties or thirties in good health and CMV-seropositive.

The chain is built from TRBV6-1 and TRBJ2-5; D is perhaps TRBD1 (6 bases). V lost 1 base and J lost 4, with 13 bases in between. The CDR3 has 15 amino acids. Per the germline V gene, CDR1 is MNHNS and CDR2 is SASEGT. The CDR3 nucleotides read TGTGCCAGCAGTGAAGTGGGTGGGGGCGGAGAGACCCAGTACTTC. Its translation: CASSEVGGGGETQYF.

About this clone itself: One end of the junction is discordant with germline, which a read error may explain. This chain uses TRBV5-4 with TRBJ2-7, with 8 bases fitting TRBD2. Per germline, CDR1 SGHNT and CDR2 YYREEE (reference sequence). The CDR3 consists of 15 residues. DNA for the CDR3: TGTTCCAGCAGCTCCCGTTGGGCGGGAGGCCACGAGCAGTACTTC. It specifies CSSSSRWAGGHEQYF.

This clone has a handful of counts. The CDR3 DNA is TGCGCCAGCAGCCAGGACGGGACTAGCGGGAGCACAGATACGCAGTATTTT. Protein product: CASSQDGTSGSTDTQYF. The rearrangement links TRBV4-1 to TRBJ2-3; 12 positions agree with TRBD2. The CDR3 runs to 17 residues. V trimming: 3 bases; J trimming: 0 bases; junction bases outside the gene matches: 4. Germline CDR1 is MGHRA and CDR2 is YSYEKL.

The V call is TRBV28, the J call TRBJ2-7; no clear D gene. Trimming stripped 6 bases from V and 4 bases from J, with 4 bases between. The germline V gene has CDR1 MDHEN and CDR2 SYDVKM. The CDR3 length is 10 residues. CDR3: CASSRYEQYF. In nucleotides, the CDR3 is TGTGCCAGCAGCAGATACGAGCAGTACTTC.

The chain is built from TRBV14 and TRBJ2-1, with 7 bases identical to TRBD2. The CDR3 totals 16 residues. Germline V CDR1 and CDR2: SGHDN, FVKESK. V lost 0 bases and J lost 4; bases outside the gene matches: 6. CDR3 sequence reads: CASSQDSGYLYNEQFF. CDR3 bases: TGTGCCAGCAGCCAAGATAGCGGGTATCTTTACAATGAGCAGTTCTTC.

This chain uses TRBV7-9 with TRBJ1-1, with D perhaps TRBD1 (6 bases). The CDR3 loop spans 14 amino acids. V was trimmed by 5 bases and J by 0 bases, leaving 10 bases between them. CDR1 is SEHNR and CDR2 is FQNEAQ in the germline V gene (reference sequence). The CDR3 DNA follows: TGTGCCAGCAGCCCATGGACAGTGAACACTGAAGCTTTCTTT. Its protein is CASSPWTVNTEAFF.

V is TRBV19 and J is TRBJ1-6; D is uncertain. CDR1 is LNHDA and CDR2 is SQIVND in the germline V gene (reference sequence). Trimming shortened V by 7 bases and J by 0 bases, and 7 bases separated the two germline ends. The CDR3 sequence is 14 residues long. CDR3 nucleotides: TGTGCCAGTACCCGCGACTCCTATAATTCACCCCTCCACTTT. Translation: CASTRDSYNSPLHF.

The rearrangement uses TRBV2 and TRBJ1-1; TRBD1 matches 9 bases. Germline assignment: CDR1 SNHLY and CDR2 FYNNEI. The CDR3 contains 14 residues. Trimming removed 4 bases from V and 3 bases from J; junction bases left unmatched: 3. CDR3 sequence: CASSVTGGDTEAFF. CDR3 bases: TGTGCCAGCAGTGTGACAGGGGGGGACACTGAAGCTTTCTTT.

This clone was recorded a few times. This chain joins TRBV9 and TRBJ1-5, with 9 nucleotides matching TRBD1. Per germline, CDR1 SGDLS and CDR2 YYNGEE. The length of the CDR3 is 15 residues. Unmatched junction bases numbered 4, after V lost 3 bases and J lost 3 bases. The DNA of the CDR3 is TGTGCCAGCAGCGGGGGACAGGGCCCCAATCAGCCCCAGCATTTT. Translation: CASSGGQGPNQPQHF.

The V gene is TRBV29-1, the J gene TRBJ2-7; perhaps TRBD1 as D (5 bases). Germline V gives CDR1 SQVTM, CDR2 ANQGSEA. CDR3 length equals 11 residues. V was clipped by 5 bases and J by 6 bases, with 11 bases between them. The CDR3 reads CSVSRGREQYF. The CDR3 bases are TGCAGCGTTTCAAGGGGCCGCGAGCAGTACTTC.

V and J are TRBV4-1 and TRBJ1-2; D gene uncertain. The germline V gene has CDR1 MGHRA and CDR2 YSYEKL. This CDR3 contains 12 residues. V lost 7 bases, J lost 8 bases, and 14 bases lay in between. CDR3 bases: TGCGCCAGCACCCACGGCTGGGAGGGCTACACCTTC. Its translation is CASTHGWEGYTF.

The rearrangement links TRBV9 to TRBJ2-2; tentatively, D is TRBD2 (6 bases). The CDR3 loop spans 14 amino acids. Deletions cut 2 bases from V and 5 bases from J, with 10 bases between. The germline CDR1 and CDR2 sequences are SGDLS and YYNGEE. The CDR3 sequence is CASSVTRETGELFF. The DNA for the CDR3 is TGTGCCAGCAGCGTGACTAGGGAGACCGGGGAGCTGTTTTTT.

CDR3 coding DNA: TGTGCCTCCTCCCTAGCGGGGGCAAGAACAGATACGCAGTATTTT. Translated, it gives CASSLAGARTDTQYF. The chain uses TRBV10-3 and TRBJ2-3; 10 nucleotides align to TRBD2. From germline, CDR1 is ENHRY and CDR2 SYGVKD. This CDR3 is 15 amino acids long. J lost 3 bases, V lost 11 bases, and 11 bases had no gene match.

The chain couples TRBV9 to TRBJ2-3, with 7 bases lining up with TRBD2. After removal of 3 bases from V and 4 bases from J, the junction contained 11 bases not matched to a gene. The CDR3 totals 16 residues. CDR1 is SGDLS, CDR2 YYNGEE, per germline. The CDR3 bases are TGTGCCAGCAGCGCGGGTGGGGAGGGGATGGCAGATACGCAGTATTTT. Translating it yields CASSAGGEGMADTQYF.

This chain joins TRBV7-8 and TRBJ1-1; the match to TRBD1 covers 8 bases. Germline CDR1 is SGHVS and CDR2 is FQNEAQ. The CDR3 has 14 amino acids. Trimming at V came to 0 bases and at J to 10 bases, leaving 7 bases not matched to a gene. In nucleotides, the CDR3 is TGTGCCAGCAGCTTAGCGCTAACCGGGACAGGAGCTTTCTTT. Translated: CASSLALTGTGAFF.

The gene calls are TRBV13 and TRBJ2-1, with 7 bases fitting TRBD1. Germline assignment: CDR1 PRHDT and CDR2 FYEKMQ (reference sequence). This CDR3 has 13 residues. The V gene end was trimmed by 5 bases and the J gene end by 10 bases; junction bases not matched to a gene: 8. CDR3 protein: CASSPGQPPEQFF. Here the CDR3 DNA reads TGTGCCAGCAGCCCGGGACAGCCGCCCGAGCAGTTCTTC.

In its sample, this clone was seen a few times. The gene calls are TRBV28 and TRBJ2-7; the match to TRBD1 covers 7 bases. The CDR3 extends over 14 amino acids. The germline V gene has CDR1 MDHEN and CDR2 SYDVKM. Trimming removed 3 bases from V and 5 bases from J; junction bases left unmatched: 7. CDR3 protein: CASSFTGTVDEQYF. The CDR3 bases are TGTGCCAGCAGTTTCACCGGGACAGTCGACGAGCAGTACTTC.

The V and J genes are TRBV27 and TRBJ2-7; D gene uncertain. Trimming took 10 bases from V and 2 from J, leaving 21 bases between them. Germline V gives CDR1 MNHEY, CDR2 SMNVEV (reference sequence). This CDR3 spans 15 amino acids. The CDR3 coding sequence is TGTGCCACCGCCGGAGAGCTAAGCGTTGCCTACGAGCAGTACTTC. Amino acid sequence: CATAGELSVAYEQYF.

For the CDR3, the DNA is TGTGCCACCAGCTCTAGACAGGGGGCCAACGAGCAGTACTTC. Encoded protein: CATSSRQGANEQYF. J is TRBJ2-5 and V is TRBV15; 10 bases align to TRBD1. The DNA end is a closer match to TRBJ2-7, so the J assignment may be wrong. This CDR3 contains 14 residues. Germline V gives CDR1 LNHNV, CDR2 YYDKDF (reference sequence).

The chain combines TRBV5-1 with TRBJ2-1; 9 positions agree with TRBD2. Germline V CDR1 and CDR2: SGHRS, YFSETQ. After removal of 2 bases from V and 2 bases from J, the junction contained 5 bases not matched to a gene. CDR3 length equals 16 residues. CDR3 bases: TGCGCCAGCAGCTTTGATAGACTAGCGGCCTACAATGAGCAGTTCTTC. It codes for CASSFDRLAAYNEQFF.

The sample holds one count of this clone. The J gene is TRBJ2-7, the V gene TRBV11-2; 13 bases line up with TRBD2. The germline CDR1 and CDR2 sequences are SGHAT and FQNNGV. The trim removed 5 bases at V and 3 bases at J, leaving 4 bases unmatched. The length of the CDR3 is 15 residues. CDR3 DNA sequence: TGTGCCAGCAGCCCGGGACTAGCGGGGCACTACGAGCAGTACTTC. Residues: CASSPGLAGHYEQYF.

This CDR3 reads CASSIAPSDTQYF. In nucleotides, the CDR3 is TGTGCCAGTAGTATAGCCCCCTCAGATACGCAGTATTTT. The gene calls are TRBV19 and TRBJ2-3; no clear D. Germline-derived CDR1 and CDR2 are LNHDA and SQIVND (reference sequence). The CDR3 spans 13 residues. The V end lost 1 base, the J end lost 4 bases, and 6 bases lay between the germline ends.

This clone was recorded a few times. This sequence joins TRBV28 and TRBJ1-5; a weak D match, TRBD1 (5 bases). Per the germline V gene, CDR1 is MDHEN and CDR2 is SYDVKM. The ends were cut back, 3 bases at V and 1 base at J, with 10 bases in the middle. This CDR3 contains 15 residues. The CDR3 coding sequence is TGTGCCAGCAGTTTGGCAGGACAAAGCAATCAGCCCCAGCATTTT. Translation: CASSLAGQSNQPQHF.

The chain joins TRBV5-1 to TRBJ1-1; TRBD1 agrees at 8 bases. The CDR3 is 15 residues long. Germline-derived CDR1 and CDR2 are SGHRS and YFSETQ. The V and J ends lost 4 bases and 1 base, in that order; junction bases with no gene match: 6. This chain's CDR3 is CASSDGQGTNTEAFF. CDR3 nucleotides: TGCGCCAGCAGCGACGGACAGGGAACGAACACTGAAGCTTTCTTT.

V and J are TRBV2 and TRBJ2-5; 12 bases line up with TRBD2. Germline V gene lookup returns CDR1 SNHLY and CDR2 FYNNEI. V was clipped by 5 bases and J by 2 bases; unmatched bases: 6. The CDR3 totals 16 residues. The chain's CDR3 is CASSTGLAGPQETQYF. The CDR3 nucleotides are TGTGCCAGCAGTACCGGACTAGCGGGGCCTCAAGAGACCCAGTACTTC.

The V gene is TRBV11-2, the J gene TRBJ2-1, with 8 nucleotides matching TRBD2. Per the germline V gene, CDR1 is SGHAT and CDR2 is FQNNGV. Germline trimming cut 5 bases from V and 2 bases from J; bases unmatched to any gene: 2. The CDR3 extends over 14 amino acids. CDR3 residues: CASSPGGAYNEQFF. CDR3 sequence (DNA): TGTGCCAGCAGCCCCGGGGGGGCCTACAATGAGCAGTTCTTC. The complete variable domain, with remaining parts taken from reference TRBV11-2 and TRBJ2-1, reads EAGVAQSPRYKIIEKRQSVAFWCNPISGHATLYWYQQILGQGPKLLIQFQNNGVVDDSQLPKDRFSAERLKGVDSTLKIQPAKLEDSAVYLCASSPGGAYNEQFFGPGTRLTVL.

This clone turned up a few times. This sequence joins TRBV30 and TRBJ2-2; 8 bases fit TRBD2. CDR1 is GTSNPN and CDR2 is SVGIG in the germline V gene (reference sequence). The CDR3 totals 15 residues. Unmatched junction bases numbered 3, after V lost 3 bases and J lost 0 bases. CDR3 nucleotides: TGTGCCTGGAGGCGGGGACTAGCGAACACCGGGGAGCTGTTTTTT. This sequence encodes CAWRRGLANTGELFF.

This clone appeared once. This rearrangement joins TRBV5-1 to TRBJ2-1, with D tentatively TRBD1 (6 bases). Germline CDR1 reads SGHRS; CDR2 reads YFSETQ. V lost 0 bases, J lost 9 bases, and 16 bases lay in between. The CDR3 runs 15 residues. The CDR3 nucleotides read TGCGCCAGCAGCTTGGGGGGGCCGAGGCTGGGTGAGCAGTTCTTC. Translated: CASSLGGPRLGEQFF.

The CDR3 protein is CASSHTQGGAADTQYF. The CDR3 DNA sequence: TGTGCCAGCAGTCATACACAGGGGGGGGCTGCAGATACGCAGTATTTT. J is TRBJ2-3 and V is TRBV27, with D perhaps TRBD1 (8 bases). Deletions cut 5 bases from V and 4 bases from J, with 19 bases between. CDR1 is MNHEY, CDR2 SMNVEV, per germline (reference sequence). CDR3 length equals 16 residues.

The chain is built from TRBV2 and TRBJ1-4; a weak D match, TRBD1 (6 bases). There are 15 residues in the CDR3. The germline V gene encodes CDR1 SNHLY and CDR2 FYNNEI. Trimming removed 5 bases at V and 7 bases at J, with 17 bases between. The CDR3 sequence is CASSPQGFSREKLFF. The CDR3 bases are TGTGCCAGCAGTCCTCAGGGGTTCTCCCGTGAAAAACTGTTTTTT.

V and J are TRBV6-1 and TRBJ1-1, with no clear D. CDR1 and CDR2 from the germline V gene are MNHNS and SASEGT. The CDR3 is made up of 11 amino acids. V lost 10 bases and J lost 1, with 7 bases in between. The CDR3 sequence is CAIRWNTEAFF. The CDR3 coding sequence is TGTGCCATCCGGTGGAACACTGAAGCTTTCTTT.

This sequence joins TRBV29-1 and TRBJ2-4; a weak D match, TRBD1 (6 bases). The germline V gene has CDR1 SQVTM and CDR2 ANQGSEA. The CDR3 consists of 12 residues. The germline V and J ends were trimmed by 4 bases and 6 bases, with 10 bases remaining between them. The CDR3 protein is CSVGGRGNIQYF. The CDR3 bases are TGCAGCGTTGGGGGCAGGGGAAACATTCAGTACTTC. Variable domain in full (rest from reference TRBV29-1 and TRBJ2-4): SAVISQKPSRDICQRGTSLTIQCQVDSQVTMMFWYRQQPGQSLTLIATANQGSEATYESGFVIDKFPISRPNLTFSTLTVSNMSPEDSSIYLCSVGGRGNIQYFGAGTRLSVL.